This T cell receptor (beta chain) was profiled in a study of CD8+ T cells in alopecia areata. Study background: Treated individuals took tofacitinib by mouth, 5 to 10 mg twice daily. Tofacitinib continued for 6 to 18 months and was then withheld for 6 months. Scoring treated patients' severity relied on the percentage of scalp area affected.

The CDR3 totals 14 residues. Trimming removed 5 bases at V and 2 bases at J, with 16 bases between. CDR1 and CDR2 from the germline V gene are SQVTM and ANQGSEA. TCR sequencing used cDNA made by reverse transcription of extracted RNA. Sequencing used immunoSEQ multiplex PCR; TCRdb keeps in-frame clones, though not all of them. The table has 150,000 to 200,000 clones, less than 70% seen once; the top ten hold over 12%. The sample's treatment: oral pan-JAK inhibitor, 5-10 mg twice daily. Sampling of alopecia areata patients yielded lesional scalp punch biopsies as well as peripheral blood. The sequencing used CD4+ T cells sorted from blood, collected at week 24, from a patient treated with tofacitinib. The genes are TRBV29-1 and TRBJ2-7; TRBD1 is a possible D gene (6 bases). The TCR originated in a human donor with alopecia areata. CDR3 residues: CSVSERQVTYEQYF. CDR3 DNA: TGCAGCGTTAGTGAGAGACAGGTAACCTACGAGCAGTACTTC.